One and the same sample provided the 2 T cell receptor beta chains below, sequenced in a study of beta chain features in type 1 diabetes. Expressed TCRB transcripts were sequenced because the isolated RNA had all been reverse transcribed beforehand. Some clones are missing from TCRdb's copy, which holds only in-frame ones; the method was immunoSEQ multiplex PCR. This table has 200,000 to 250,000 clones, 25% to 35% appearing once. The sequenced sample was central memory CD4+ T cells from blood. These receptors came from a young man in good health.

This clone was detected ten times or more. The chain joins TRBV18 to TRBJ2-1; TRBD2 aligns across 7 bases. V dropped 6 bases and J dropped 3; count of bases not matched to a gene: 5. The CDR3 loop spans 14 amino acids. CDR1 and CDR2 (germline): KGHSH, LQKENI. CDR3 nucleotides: TGTGCCAGCTCTCCGACTAGCAACTACAATGAGCAGTTCTTC. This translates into CASSPTSNYNEQFF.

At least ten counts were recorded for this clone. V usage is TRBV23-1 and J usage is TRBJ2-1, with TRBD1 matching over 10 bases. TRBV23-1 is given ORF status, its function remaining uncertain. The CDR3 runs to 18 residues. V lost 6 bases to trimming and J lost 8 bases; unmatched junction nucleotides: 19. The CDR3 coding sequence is TGCGCCAGCAGGACCGGGACAGGGGCGTCCCTACGGAGTGATGAGCAGTTCTTC. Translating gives CASRTGTGASLRSDEQFF.